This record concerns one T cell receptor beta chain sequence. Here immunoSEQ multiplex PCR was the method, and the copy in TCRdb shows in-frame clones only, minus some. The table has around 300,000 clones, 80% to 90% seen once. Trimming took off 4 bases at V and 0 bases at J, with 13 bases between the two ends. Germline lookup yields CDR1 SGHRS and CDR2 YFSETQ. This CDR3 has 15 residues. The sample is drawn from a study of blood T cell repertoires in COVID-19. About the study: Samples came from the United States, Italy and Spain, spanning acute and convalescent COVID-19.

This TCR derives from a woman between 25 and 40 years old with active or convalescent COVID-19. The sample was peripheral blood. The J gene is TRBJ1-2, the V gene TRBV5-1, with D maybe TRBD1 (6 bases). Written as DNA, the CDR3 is TGCGCCAGCAGCCCAAGACAGGCAGCTAACTATGGCTACACCTTC. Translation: CASSPRQAANYGYTF.